This T cell receptor (beta chain) was sequenced for a study of blood T cell repertoires in COVID-19. Trimming left V 1 base short and J 6 bases short, with 8 bases between. The CDR3 sequence is 12 residues long. Germline CDR1 and CDR2: SGHNT and YYREEE (reference sequence). Profiled with immunoSEQ multiplex PCR; TCRdb holds only in-frame clones, not every one. Among 300,000 or so clones listed, about 89% were seen once. What was sequenced was peripheral blood. This sequence joins TRBV5-4 and TRBJ2-7; D might be TRBD1 (5 bases). The TCR was taken from a man aged 18 to 30 who had recovered from COVID-19. CDR3 residues: CASSLPGREQYF. The CDR3, as DNA: TGTGCCAGCAGCTTGCCAGGGCGCGAGCAGTACTTC.